The 27 T cell receptor beta chains below all came from one sample that was sequenced in a study of naive and memory T cell subsets. Two oligonucleotides, mixed equimolar, formed the beta constant-region primer covering TRBC1 and TRBC2. Using its own MiXCR run on the UMI-ligation and nested PCR reads, TCRdb lists one record per CDR3 protein. Of about 85,000 distinct CDR3 sequences in the sample, about an eighth were seen once. Material for sequencing was central memory CD4+ T cells from blood. These receptors originate from a human donor in good health.

This clonotype was seen a handful of times. The chain uses TRBV18 and TRBJ2-3; D is possibly TRBD1 (6 bases). The CDR3 is 13 residues long. From germline, CDR1 is KGHSH and CDR2 LQKENI. The V and J ends lost 0 bases and 5 bases respectively, with 6 bases between them. The CDR3, as DNA: TGTGCCAGCTCACCACCCAGGGGAGATACGCAGTATTTT. Protein product: CASSPPRGDTQYF.

A few counts support this clonotype. This sequence joins TRBV9 and TRBJ2-6; D unresolved. This CDR3 is built from 14 residues. Per germline, CDR1 SGDLS and CDR2 YYNGEE. V was shortened by 0 bases and J by 3 bases, with 4 bases between the two germline ends. The CDR3: CASSVDLGANVLTF. The DNA for the CDR3 is TGTGCCAGCAGCGTAGACCTTGGGGCCAACGTCCTGACTTTC.

Many counts were recorded for this clonotype. The chain uses TRBV7-2 and TRBJ1-2; D is uncertain. Germline CDR1 SGHTA, CDR2 FQGNSA. Deletions cut 2 bases from V and 7 bases from J, with 2 bases between. The CDR3 sequence is 10 residues long. CDR3 sequence reads: CASSLPGYTF. In nucleotides, the CDR3 is TGTGCCAGCAGCTTACCTGGCTACACCTTC.

This clonotype appeared many times. The chain employs TRBV20-1 and TRBJ1-5, with D uncertain. This CDR3 spans 13 amino acids. Germline values: CDR1 DFQATT, CDR2 SNEGSKA (reference sequence). The germline V and J ends were trimmed by 1 base and 2 bases, with 6 bases remaining between them. This CDR3 is CSARVDRNQPQHF. DNA of the CDR3: TGCAGTGCTAGAGTTGACCGCAATCAGCCCCAGCATTTT.

The rearrangement joins TRBV12-3 or TRBV12-4 to TRBJ2-3, with 9 bases fitting TRBD2. V was pared by 6 bases and J by 5 bases, with 6 bases of the junction left unmatched. This CDR3 region has 14 residues. The CDR3 region has the DNA TGTGCCAGCAGGCCCAGCGGGAGGAAAGATACGCAGTATTTT. This encodes CASRPSGRKDTQYF.

This clonotype came up a few times. V and J are TRBV13 and TRBJ2-1; 7 positions match TRBD2. Germline V gene data show CDR1 as PRHDT and CDR2 as FYEKMQ (reference sequence). Unmatched junction bases numbered 7, after V lost 3 bases and J lost 8 bases. The CDR3 consists of 14 residues. The CDR3 region is CASSLGLQRDEQFF. CDR3 in DNA: TGTGCCAGCAGCTTGGGACTACAGAGGGATGAGCAGTTCTTC.

This clonotype appeared many times. V and J are TRBV7-2 and TRBJ2-3, with TRBD2 identical over 11 bases. The CDR3 spans 16 residues. V was pared by 6 bases and J by 6 bases, with 11 bases of the junction left unmatched. Germline V lookup: CDR1 SGHTA, CDR2 FQGNSA. The CDR3 reads CASRPPTSGSKDTQYF. CDR3 coding DNA: TGTGCCAGCAGGCCTCCTACTAGCGGGAGTAAGGATACGCAGTATTTT.

The chain uses TRBV3-1 and TRBJ2-1, with D perhaps matching TRBD2 (5 bases). V lost 3 bases and J lost 0, with 12 bases in between. The CDR3 totals 16 residues. The germline gives CDR1 LGHDT, CDR2 YNNKEL (reference sequence). The CDR3 is CASSQYRSGSYNEQFF. The CDR3 region has the DNA TGTGCCAGCAGCCAGTACCGGAGCGGCTCCTACAATGAGCAGTTCTTC.

The chain employs TRBV12-3 or TRBV12-4 and TRBJ1-5, with D maybe TRBD1 (5 bases). The CDR3 contains 15 residues. Trimming cost V 2 bases and J 7 bases, with 15 bases left between them. This chain's CDR3 is CASSLRGAAFQPQHF. CDR3 DNA sequence: TGTGCCAGCAGTTTACGGGGCGCGGCTTTCCAGCCCCAGCATTTT.

The gene calls are TRBV19 and TRBJ1-5; the match to TRBD1 covers 8 bases. The CDR3 is 14 residues long. CDR1 is LNHDA, CDR2 SQIVND, per germline (reference sequence). V dropped 4 bases and J dropped 5; count of bases not matched to a gene: 4. The CDR3 DNA follows: TGTGCCAGTAGTAGTAAACAGGGGGATCAGCCCCAGCATTTT. Protein sequence: CASSSKQGDQPQHF.

This clonotype was observed a few times. The chain employs TRBV11-2 and TRBJ2-5; 8 bases line up with TRBD1. With 5 bases clipped from V and 5 bases from J, the junction kept 7 bases outside the gene matches. CDR1 is SGHAT and CDR2 is FQNNGV in the germline V gene. This CDR3 spans 14 amino acids. CDR3 amino acids: CASSPGQGSETQYF. DNA for the CDR3: TGTGCCAGCAGCCCCGGACAGGGTTCGGAGACCCAGTACTTC.

This rearrangement joins TRBV10-3 to TRBJ2-7, with TRBD1 as a possible D gene (5 bases). Germline V gene sequence: CDR1 ENHRY, CDR2 SYGVKD. There are 16 residues in the CDR3. Trimming removed 6 bases from V and 2 bases from J, with 20 bases in between. CDR3: CAISGPRQSHAYEQYF. CDR3 DNA: TGTGCCATCAGCGGGCCTCGACAGAGTCATGCCTACGAGCAGTACTTC.

The table lists this clonotype with a few counts. The chain uses TRBV20-1 and TRBJ2-3; the match to TRBD2 covers 9 bases. Trimming removed 2 bases from V and 4 bases from J; junction bases left unmatched: 4. The CDR3 sequence is 14 residues long. Germline assignment: CDR1 DFQATT and CDR2 SNEGSKA (reference sequence). The CDR3 loop reads CSARSAGGSDTQYF. The DNA of the CDR3 is TGCAGTGCTAGATCGGCGGGAGGGTCAGATACGCAGTATTTT.

The chain carries TRBV20-1 and TRBJ2-3; 7 bases are a match to TRBD2. V lost 5 bases and J lost 3; bases outside the gene matches: 5. Germline CDR1 DFQATT, CDR2 SNEGSKA (reference sequence). This CDR3 has 13 residues. CDR3 sequence reads: CSAVKAGTDTQYF. CDR3 sequence (DNA): TGCAGTGCTGTTAAAGCGGGGACAGATACGCAGTATTTT.

As to this clonotype: This may be a read error, as it is one base from a much larger clone. CDR3 DNA sequence: TGTGCCGGCAGCCCGACTAGCTCACCTAACAATGAGCAGTTCTTC. Translation gives CAGSPTSSPNNEQFF. The rearrangement links TRBV9 to TRBJ2-1; 7 nucleotides match TRBD2. Per the germline V gene, CDR1 is SGDLS and CDR2 is YYNGEE. The CDR3 loop spans 15 amino acids.

V gene TRBV30 combines with J gene TRBJ1-1, with TRBD1 as a possible D gene (6 bases). Trimming shortened V by 3 bases and J by 9 bases, and 17 bases separated the two germline ends. The germline gives CDR1 GTSNPN, CDR2 SVGIG (reference sequence). This CDR3 has 13 residues. The CDR3 loop reads CAWRQGDDAKAFF. CDR3 DNA: TGTGCCTGGAGACAGGGTGATGACGCCAAAGCTTTCTTT.

This clonotype showed up just a few times. The chain has TRBV2 and TRBJ2-7; TRBD2 is a possible D gene (6 bases). CDR3 length: 18 amino acids. V lost 7 bases to trimming and J lost 3 bases, with 28 bases between them. CDR1 SNHLY and CDR2 FYNNEI come from the germline V gene. Here the CDR3 DNA reads TGTGCCAGCACCCCCATGGGGGACGGAGGGCGCGGCGACTACGAGCAGTACTTC. Its translation is CASTPMGDGGRGDYEQYF.

The table lists this clonotype with a few counts. The chain uses TRBV27 and TRBJ2-3; D unclear. Looked up from germline, CDR1 is MNHEY and CDR2 is SMNVEV (reference sequence). Trimming cost V 3 bases and J 5 bases, with 3 bases left between them. This CDR3 spans 11 amino acids. The CDR3 loop is CASSFKDTQYF. The CDR3 DNA reads TGTGCCAGCAGTTTTAAAGATACGCAGTATTTT.

This clonotype has more than one count but fewer than ten. The rearrangement uses TRBV3-1 and TRBJ1-1, with no clear D. V lost 2 bases and J 4 bases, leaving 8 bases between the germline ends. This CDR3 has 13 residues. The germline V gene encodes CDR1 LGHDT and CDR2 YNNKEL (reference sequence). The DNA for the CDR3 is TGTGCCAGCAGCCAACGCGGTATCACTGAAGCTTTCTTT. It codes for CASSQRGITEAFF.

In this sample, this clonotype turned up a few times. CDR3: CASSPLLEIPDTQYF. DNA for the CDR3: TGCGCCAGCAGCCCCCTTCTAGAAATCCCAGATACGCAGTATTTT. The J gene is TRBJ2-3, the V gene TRBV5-1; D is undetermined. V gave up 4 bases and J gave up 4 bases, with 16 bases separating them. CDR3 size: 15 residues. Germline loops: CDR1 SGHRS, CDR2 YFSETQ.

This sequence joins TRBV10-2 and TRBJ2-3, with TRBD2 identical over 11 bases. The CDR3 totals 16 residues. Unmatched junction bases numbered 3, after V lost 3 bases and J lost 1 base. Germline V gene lookup returns CDR1 WSHSY and CDR2 SAAADI. The CDR3 nucleotides read TGCGCCAGCAGTGAAGGGACTAGCGGCCGCACAGATACGCAGTATTTT. This gives the protein CASSEGTSGRTDTQYF.

This clonotype showed up many times. The chain couples TRBV12-3 or TRBV12-4 to TRBJ1-5; D is unclear. V was cut by 3 bases and J by 7 bases, with 10 bases left in between. The CDR3 sequence is 13 residues long. The chain's CDR3 is CASSLGSLQPQHF. The CDR3 DNA follows: TGTGCCAGCAGTTTGGGGAGTTTACAGCCCCAGCATTTT.

This clonotype was seen repeatedly, ten times or more. Written as DNA, the CDR3 is TGTGCCAGCTCACCGCTTGGGACAGGGGGAACAGATACGCAGTATTTT. Translating it yields CASSPLGTGGTDTQYF. The chain recombines TRBV18 with TRBJ2-3, with TRBD1 matching 11 bases. V lost 3 bases, J lost 3 bases, and 5 bases stayed unmatched. The CDR3 has 16 residues. Germline CDR1 KGHSH, CDR2 LQKENI.

This clonotype was detected a few times. J is TRBJ2-1 and V is TRBV29-1, with D possibly matching TRBD2 (5 bases). This CDR3 has 13 residues. The germline gives CDR1 SQVTM, CDR2 ANQGSEA. Trimming took 3 bases from V and 4 from J, leaving 10 bases between them. CDR3 loop: CSVDPSGYNEQFF. DNA of the CDR3: TGCAGCGTTGACCCGAGCGGATACAATGAGCAGTTCTTC.

The genes are TRBV7-3 and TRBJ2-7; D may match TRBD1 or TRBD2 (6 bases each). The CDR3 loop spans 14 amino acids. V was clipped by 5 bases and J by 5 bases, with 16 bases between them. Per germline, CDR1 SGHTA and CDR2 FQGTGA. Here the CDR3 reads CASSEQGLTDEQYF. CDR3 DNA: TGTGCCAGCAGCGAACAGGGACTTACGGACGAGCAGTACTTC.

The chain joins TRBV12-3 or TRBV12-4 to TRBJ2-5, with 9 positions matching TRBD2. This CDR3 is built from 14 residues. Germline trimming cut 8 bases from V and 2 bases from J; bases unmatched to any gene: 6. CDR3 protein: CASRAGGNQETQYF. CDR3 coding DNA: TGTGCCAGCCGGGCGGGAGGGAATCAAGAGACCCAGTACTTC.

The J gene is TRBJ1-3, the V gene TRBV6-1; D is uncertain. The CDR3 is 14 amino acids. The V end was cut by 6 bases, the J end by 4 bases, with 13 bases between. Germline V gene lookup returns CDR1 MNHNS and CDR2 SASEGT. In DNA form, the CDR3 reads TGTGCCAGCAGGGAGGTATCAGCAGGAAACACCATATATTTT. This encodes CASREVSAGNTIYF.